The clone carrying this TCR beta chain has a handful of counts. Peripheral blood was drawn, around 9.4 milliliters per donor. This record belongs to a study of blood T cells in healthy people across ages. Next came a second PCR, run for roughly 6 to 11 cycles, which used a sample-barcoded 5' primer along with a J-beta primer mix. MiXCR, applied by TCRdb to the 5' RACE reads, yields one record per CDR3 protein. The sample includes about 800,000 distinct CDR3 sequences, 20% to 25% of them seen just once. The same specimen was also included in a second study, on T cells of mothers and their children. Turning to that study: The study sampled a few healthy Caucasian mothers and their six children. Whatever RNA was extracted went entirely into cDNA synthesis, at about 1.6 ug per 15 ul.

This clonotype originated in a boy between 10 and 17 years old in good health. The sequenced material came from blood.

The CDR3 protein is CASSLDLGGRYNEQFF. The CDR3 DNA reads TGCGCCAGCAGCCTGGACCTGGGCGGGAGGTACAATGAGCAGTTCTTC. The chain has TRBV5-1 and TRBJ2-1; 8 bases agree with TRBD2. The CDR3 covers 16 residues. Trimming at V came to 4 bases and at J to 4 bases, leaving 10 bases not matched to a gene. Germline assignment: CDR1 SGHRS and CDR2 YFSETQ. The full variable domain, completed using reference TRBV5-1 and TRBJ2-1, is KAGVTQTPRYLIKTRGQQVTLSCSPISGHRSVSWYQQTPGQGLQFLFEYFSETQRNKGNFPGRFSGRQFSNSRSEMNVSTLELGDSALYLCASSLDLGGRYNEQFFGPGTRLTVL.